This is a list of T cell receptor beta chains from one sample in a study of siplizumab effects on memory and regulatory T cells. The assay was immunoSEQ multiplex PCR, and TCRdb's table has in-frame clones only and misses some. The table lists fewer than 70,000 clones, over 75% of them singletons. Material: Tregs sorted from blood. Receptors were obtained from a human donor in good health. Both conserved end residues are part of each CDR3. The D gene is left open where the match is weak. The size of a clone is reported for some rows only, either as once, few or many, or as a class for expanded clones.

TRBJ1-2 TRBV19 - few CASSIARSNYGYTF TGTGCCAGTAGTATCGCAAGATCTAACTATGGCTACACCTTC
TRBJ2-2 TRBV7-8 - - CASSPILPSGELFF TGTGCCAGCAGCCCTATCTTACCCAGCGGGGAGCTGTTTTTT
TRBJ1-5 TRBV6-6 - - CASSYTVDSNQPQHF TGTGCCAGCAGTTACACAGTAGATAGCAATCAGCCCCAGCATTTT
TRBJ1-2 TRBV15 - - CATSSGGYGYTF TGTGCCACCAGCAGCGGCGGGTATGGCTACACCTTC
TRBJ1-1 TRBV29-1 - - CSVARELDTEAFF TGCAGCGTTGCCCGAGAACTAGACACTGAAGCTTTCTTT
TRBJ2-7 TRBV7-3 - - CASSPPDSYEQYF TGTGCCAGCAGCCCCCCGGACTCCTACGAGCAGTACTTC
TRBJ2-5 TRBV5-1 - - CASSLPTSQETQYF TGCGCCAGCAGCTTGCCAACCTCCCAAGAGACCCAGTACTTC
TRBJ2-1 TRBV4-3 - few CASSPTQGIGEQFF TGCGCCAGCAGCCCCACCCAGGGTATTGGTGAGCAGTTCTTC
TRBJ2-7 TRBV4-1 TRBD2 - CASSQGGTSYRGNSYEQYF TGCGCCAGCAGCCAAGGCGGGACTAGCTACCGGGGAAACTCCTACGAGCAGTACTTC
TRBJ2-1 TRBV18 - once CASSPRLGNEQFF TGTGCCAGCTCACCGAGACTAGGGAATGAGCAGTTCTTC
TRBJ2-3 TRBV4-2 TRBD2 - CASSRGLNDTDTQYF TGTGCCAGCAGCCGGGGACTAAACGACACAGATACGCAGTATTTT
TRBJ2-3 TRBV2 - - CASSSPPPDTQYF TGTGCCAGCAGTTCTCCACCGCCAGATACGCAGTATTTT
TRBJ2-1 TRBV9 TRBD2 - CASSVATWTSGIAGYNEQFF TGTGCCAGCAGCGTAGCTACATGGACTAGCGGGATAGCGGGCTACAATGAGCAGTTCTTC
TRBJ2-4 TRBV7-3 TRBD2 - CASALAGGARNIQYF TGTGCCAGCGCGCTAGCGGGAGGAGCTAGAAACATTCAGTACTTC
TRBJ1-6 TRBV19 - - CASRRENSPLHF TGTGCCAGTAGGAGGGAAAATTCACCCCTCCACTTT
TRBJ2-3 TRBV5-1 TRBD1 - CASSLDYRGTGPDTQYF TGCGCCAGCAGCTTGGACTATAGGGGGACAGGGCCCGATACGCAGTATTTT
TRBJ2-1 TRBV28 - - CASSLPGRARNNEQFF TGTGCCAGCAGTTTACCTGGCAGGGCCAGGAACAATGAGCAGTTCTTC
TRBJ1-2 TRBV5-1 - - CASSFGGNYGYTF TGCGCCAGCAGCTTCGGTGGGAACTATGGCTACACCTTC
TRBJ1-3 TRBV9 TRBD1 - CASSAEQGLRGNTIYF TGTGCCAGCAGCGCCGAACAGGGGTTGAGGGGAAACACCATATATTTT
TRBJ2-5 TRBV4-2 - - CASSQSTRSGQETQYF TGTGCCAGCAGCCAAAGTACAAGGAGCGGCCAAGAGACCCAGTACTTC
TRBJ1-4 TRBV5-4 - few CASSSGAANEKLFF TGTGCCAGCAGCAGCGGGGCCGCTAATGAAAAACTGTTTTTT
TRBJ1-2 TRBV11-2 - - CASSLDLPGRYGYTF TGTGCCAGCAGCTTAGATCTGCCCGGGCGGTACGGCTACACCTTC
TRBJ2-1 TRBV21-1 - - CASSKVLDQNTQYNEQFF TGTGCCAGCAGCAAAGTTTTAGATCAAAATACTCAATACAATGAGCAGTTCTTC
TRBJ2-1 TRBV19 - - CASSSGGLLTYNEQFF TGTGCCAGTAGTTCGGGGGGCCTTCTTACCTACAATGAGCAGTTCTTC
TRBJ1-2 TRBV27 - few CASSLNQWGDSGYTF TGTGCCAGCAGTTTAAATCAATGGGGTGATAGTGGCTACACCTTC
TRBJ2-7 TRBV28 TRBD2 - CATQLAGVSYEQYF TGTGCCACCCAACTAGCGGGAGTCTCCTACGAGCAGTACTTC
TRBJ2-7 TRBV4-1 TRBD2 - CASSHPGGAGAPYEQYF TGCGCCAGCAGCCATCCCGGGGGAGCGGGAGCGCCCTACGAGCAGTACTTC
TRBJ1-5 TRBV7-3 - few CASSVSGSPQHF TGTGCCAGCAGCGTGTCTGGTTCTCCCCAGCATTTT
TRBJ1-1 TRBV20-1 - once CSASDPTEAFF TGCAGTGCTAGTGATCCCACTGAAGCTTTCTTT
TRBJ1-2 TRBV2 - - CASTFTEAYGYTF TGTGCCAGCACCTTCACAGAAGCCTATGGCTACACCTTC
TRBJ2-3 TRBV7-2 - - CASSSLGIGDTQYF TGTGCCAGCAGCTCCTTGGGCATCGGAGATACGCAGTATTTT
TRBJ1-5 TRBV7-2 - - CASSSIPNQPQHF TGTGCCAGCAGCTCGATTCCCAATCAGCCCCAGCATTTT
TRBJ1-5 TRBV2 - - CASSVAGKRDQPQHF TGTGCCAGCAGTGTGGCAGGGAAAAGGGATCAGCCCCAGCATTTT